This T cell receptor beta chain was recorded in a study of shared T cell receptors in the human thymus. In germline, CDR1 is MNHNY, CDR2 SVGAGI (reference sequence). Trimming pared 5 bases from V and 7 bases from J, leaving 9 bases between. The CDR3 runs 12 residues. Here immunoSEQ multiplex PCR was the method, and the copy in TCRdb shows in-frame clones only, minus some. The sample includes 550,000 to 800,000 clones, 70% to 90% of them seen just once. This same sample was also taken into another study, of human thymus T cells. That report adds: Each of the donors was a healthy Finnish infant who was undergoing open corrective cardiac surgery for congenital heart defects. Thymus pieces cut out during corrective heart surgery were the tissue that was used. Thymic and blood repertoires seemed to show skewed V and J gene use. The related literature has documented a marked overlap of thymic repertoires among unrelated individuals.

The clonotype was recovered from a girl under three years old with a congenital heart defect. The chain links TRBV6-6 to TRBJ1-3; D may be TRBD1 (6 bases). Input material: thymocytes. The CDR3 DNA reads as TGTGCCAGCAGTAGTAGGGGGAACACCATATATTTT. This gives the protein CASSSRGNTIYF.